This T cell receptor (beta chain) stems from a study of blood T cell repertoires in COVID-19. At the level of the study: Sites across the United States, Italy and Spain contributed samples from acute and convalescent COVID-19. Sources were T cells, B-cell-depleted T cells, or PBMCs; the material itself was cDNA or gDNA.

The length of the CDR3 is 14 residues. V lost 0 bases and J 4 bases, leaving 10 bases between the germline ends. Germline V gives CDR1 SGDLS, CDR2 YYNGEE. Original data processing: Amplified reference gene primers provided the basis for estimating nucleated cell counts. The table came from immunoSEQ multiplex PCR; TCRdb's copy has only in-frame clones and leaves some out. The V and J calls and clone size come from that table; D and trimming were worked out from the DNA. Seen here are tens of thousands of clones, approximately 90% observed once, and the top ten hold 15% to 20%. The Seattle site enrolled patients during active infection and followed them longitudinally.

The chain carries TRBV9 and TRBJ2-5; D remains unclear. The clonotype was recovered from a woman aged 60 to 75 with COVID-19, enrolled during active disease. Material for sequencing was peripheral blood. CDR3 coding DNA: TGTGCCAGCAGCGTAGTCCGGGTTGGAGAGACCCAGTACTTC. Encoded protein: CASSVVRVGETQYF.